This T cell receptor beta chain was captured in a study of blood T cell repertoires in COVID-19. Study in general: From the United States, Italy and Spain came samples of acute and convalescent COVID-19. T cells, B-cell-depleted T cells, or PBMCs provided the cDNA or gDNA that served as material.

Per the original methods: Using reference gene primer amplification, nucleated cell counts were estimated. Produced via immunoSEQ multiplex PCR; TCRdb's table is partial and in-frame only. Clone size and the V and J calls come from that table; the DNA yielded D and trimming. The table shows 120,000 to 150,000 clones, with roughly 88% occurring only once. This TCR was sampled from a woman aged 45 to 65 in a cohort sampled during active or convalescent COVID-19. Sequencing was done on a sample of peripheral blood.

The CDR3 region is CASSPRDRGRRTEAFF. CDR3 nucleotides: TGTGCCAGCAGCCCACGGGACAGGGGGAGGAGGACTGAAGCTTTCTTT. The V gene is TRBV3-1 (or the pseudogene TRBV3-2), the J gene TRBJ1-1; 11 nucleotides line up with TRBD1. The germline V gene has CDR1 LGHDT and CDR2 YNNKEL (reference sequence). The CDR3 runs 16 residues. V lost 4 bases and J lost 5; bases outside the gene matches: 9.